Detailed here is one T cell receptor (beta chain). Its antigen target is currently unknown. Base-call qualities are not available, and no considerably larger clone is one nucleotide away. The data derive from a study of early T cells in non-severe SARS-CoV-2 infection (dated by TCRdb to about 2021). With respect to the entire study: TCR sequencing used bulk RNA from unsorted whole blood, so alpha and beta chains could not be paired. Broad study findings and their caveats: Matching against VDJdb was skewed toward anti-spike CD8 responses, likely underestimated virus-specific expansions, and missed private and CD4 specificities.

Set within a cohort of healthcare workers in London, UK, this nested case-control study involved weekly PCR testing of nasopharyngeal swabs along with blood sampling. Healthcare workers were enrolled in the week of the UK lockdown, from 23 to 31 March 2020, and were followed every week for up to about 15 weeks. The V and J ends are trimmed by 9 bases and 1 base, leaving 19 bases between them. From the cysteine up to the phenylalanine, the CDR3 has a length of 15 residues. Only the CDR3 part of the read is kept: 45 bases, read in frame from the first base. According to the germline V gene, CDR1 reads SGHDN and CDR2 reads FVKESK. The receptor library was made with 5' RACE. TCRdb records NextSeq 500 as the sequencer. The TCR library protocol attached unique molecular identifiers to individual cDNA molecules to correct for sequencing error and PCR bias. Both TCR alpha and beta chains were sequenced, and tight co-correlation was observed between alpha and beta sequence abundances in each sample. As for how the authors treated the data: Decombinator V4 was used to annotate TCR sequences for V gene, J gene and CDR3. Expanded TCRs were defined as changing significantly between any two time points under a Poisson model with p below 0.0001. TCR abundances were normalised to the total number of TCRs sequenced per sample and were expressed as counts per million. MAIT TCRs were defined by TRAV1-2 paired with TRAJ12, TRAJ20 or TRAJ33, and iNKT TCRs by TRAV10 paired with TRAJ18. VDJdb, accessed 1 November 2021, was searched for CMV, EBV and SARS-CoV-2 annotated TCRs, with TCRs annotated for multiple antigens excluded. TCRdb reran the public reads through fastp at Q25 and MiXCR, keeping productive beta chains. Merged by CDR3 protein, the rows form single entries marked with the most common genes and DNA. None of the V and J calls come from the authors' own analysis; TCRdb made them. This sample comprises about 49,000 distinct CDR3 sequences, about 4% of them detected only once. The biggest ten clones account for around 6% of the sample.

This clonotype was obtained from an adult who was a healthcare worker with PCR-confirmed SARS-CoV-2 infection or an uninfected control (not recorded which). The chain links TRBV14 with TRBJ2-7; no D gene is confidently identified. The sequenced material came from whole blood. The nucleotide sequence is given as TGTGCCAGTCCTCGGGCTCCTAATAATTCCTACGAGCAGTACTTC. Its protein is CASPRAPNNSYEQYF.